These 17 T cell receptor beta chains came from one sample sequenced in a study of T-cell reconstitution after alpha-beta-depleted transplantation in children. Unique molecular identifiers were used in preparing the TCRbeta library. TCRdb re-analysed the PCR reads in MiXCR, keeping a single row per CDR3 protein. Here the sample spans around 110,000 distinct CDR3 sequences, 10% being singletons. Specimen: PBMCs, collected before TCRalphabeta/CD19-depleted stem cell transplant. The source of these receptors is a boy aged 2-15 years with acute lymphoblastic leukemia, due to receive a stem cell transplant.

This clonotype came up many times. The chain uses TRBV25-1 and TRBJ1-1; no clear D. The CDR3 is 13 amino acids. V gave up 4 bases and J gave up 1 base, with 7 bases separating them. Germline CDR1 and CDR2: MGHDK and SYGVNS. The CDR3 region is CASSAKENTEAFF. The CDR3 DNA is TGTGCCAGCAGTGCAAAAGAGAACACTGAAGCTTTCTTT.

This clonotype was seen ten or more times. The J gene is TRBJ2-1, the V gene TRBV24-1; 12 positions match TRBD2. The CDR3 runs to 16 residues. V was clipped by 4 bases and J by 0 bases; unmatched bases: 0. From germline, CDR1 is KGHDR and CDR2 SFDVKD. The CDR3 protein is CATSETSGSSYNEQFF. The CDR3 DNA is TGTGCCACCAGTGAGACTAGCGGGAGCTCCTACAATGAGCAGTTCTTC.

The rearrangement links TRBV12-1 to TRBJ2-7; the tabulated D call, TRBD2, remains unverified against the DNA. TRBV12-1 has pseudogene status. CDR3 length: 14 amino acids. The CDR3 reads CASSSGLAGAEQYF. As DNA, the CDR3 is TGTGCCAGCAGCTCCGGACTAGCGGGAGCCGAGCAGTACTTC.

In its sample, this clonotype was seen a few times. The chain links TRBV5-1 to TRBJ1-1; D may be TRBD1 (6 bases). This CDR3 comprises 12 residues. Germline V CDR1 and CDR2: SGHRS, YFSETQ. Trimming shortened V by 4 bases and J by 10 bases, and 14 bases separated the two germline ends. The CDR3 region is CASSQEQGRAFF. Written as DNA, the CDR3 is TGCGCCAGCAGCCAGGAACAGGGCAGAGCTTTCTTT.

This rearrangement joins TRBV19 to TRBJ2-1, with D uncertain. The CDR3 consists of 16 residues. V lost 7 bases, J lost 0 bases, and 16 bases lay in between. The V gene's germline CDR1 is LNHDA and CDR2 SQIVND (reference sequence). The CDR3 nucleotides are TGTGCCAGTACCGTGGTAGTAGGTAACTCCTACAATGAGCAGTTCTTC. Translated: CASTVVVGNSYNEQFF.

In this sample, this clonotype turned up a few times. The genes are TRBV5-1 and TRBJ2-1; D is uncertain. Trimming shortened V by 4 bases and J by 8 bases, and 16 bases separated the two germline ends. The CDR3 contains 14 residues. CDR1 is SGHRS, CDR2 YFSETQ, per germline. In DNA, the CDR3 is TGCGCCAGCAGCGCCGGAATGGCCCAGGATGAGCAGTTCTTC. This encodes CASSAGMAQDEQFF. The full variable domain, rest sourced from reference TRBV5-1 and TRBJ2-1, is KAGVTQTPRYLIKTRGQQVTLSCSPISGHRSVSWYQQTPGQGLQFLFEYFSETQRNKGNFPGRFSGRQFSNSRSEMNVSTLELGDSALYLCASSAGMAQDEQFFGPGTRLTVL.

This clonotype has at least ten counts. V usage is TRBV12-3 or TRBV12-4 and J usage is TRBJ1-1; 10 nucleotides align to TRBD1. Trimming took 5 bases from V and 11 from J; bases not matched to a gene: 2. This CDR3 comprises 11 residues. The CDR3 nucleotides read TGTGCCAGCAGTGGGACAGGGGTGGCTTTCTTT. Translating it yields CASSGTGVAFF.

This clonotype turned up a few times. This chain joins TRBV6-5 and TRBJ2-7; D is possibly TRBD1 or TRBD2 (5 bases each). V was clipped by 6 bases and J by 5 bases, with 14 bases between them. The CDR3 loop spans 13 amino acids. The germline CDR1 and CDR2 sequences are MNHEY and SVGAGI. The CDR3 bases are TGTGCCAGCAGCCGCCGGGACCGCCACGAGCAGTACTTC. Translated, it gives CASSRRDRHEQYF.

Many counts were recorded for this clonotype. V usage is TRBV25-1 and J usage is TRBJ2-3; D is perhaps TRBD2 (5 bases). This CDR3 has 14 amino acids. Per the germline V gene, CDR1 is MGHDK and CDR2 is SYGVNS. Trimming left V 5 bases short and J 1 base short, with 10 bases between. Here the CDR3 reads CASSKRAGTDTQYF. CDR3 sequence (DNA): TGTGCCAGCAGTAAGCGAGCGGGCACAGATACGCAGTATTTT.

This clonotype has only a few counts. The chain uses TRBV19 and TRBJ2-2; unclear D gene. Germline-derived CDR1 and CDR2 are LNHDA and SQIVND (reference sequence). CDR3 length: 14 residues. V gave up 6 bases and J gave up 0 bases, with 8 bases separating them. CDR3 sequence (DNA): TGTGCCAGTAGGAGGCAGCCGAACACCGGGGAGCTGTTTTTT. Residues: CASRRQPNTGELFF. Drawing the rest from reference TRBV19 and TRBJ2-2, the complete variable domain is DGGITQSPKYLFRKEGQNVTLSCEQNLNHDAMYWYRQDPGQGLRLIYYSQIVNDFQKGDIAEGYSVSREKKESFPLTVTSAQKNPTAFYLCASRRQPNTGELFFGEGSRLTVL.

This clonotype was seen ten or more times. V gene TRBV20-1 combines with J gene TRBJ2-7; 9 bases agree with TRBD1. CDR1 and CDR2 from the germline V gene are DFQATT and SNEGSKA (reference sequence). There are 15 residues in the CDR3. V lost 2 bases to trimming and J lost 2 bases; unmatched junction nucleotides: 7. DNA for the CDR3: TGCAGTGCTAGATCCCCGGGACAGGGACCCTACGAGCAGTACTTC. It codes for CSARSPGQGPYEQYF.

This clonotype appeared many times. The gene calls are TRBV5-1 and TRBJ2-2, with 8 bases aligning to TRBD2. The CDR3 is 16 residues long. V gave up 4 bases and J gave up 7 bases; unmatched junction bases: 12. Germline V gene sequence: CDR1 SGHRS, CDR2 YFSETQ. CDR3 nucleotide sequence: TGCGCCAGCAGCACGGGAGGGTCGACTGTCCTCGGGGAGCTGTTTTTT. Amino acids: CASSTGGSTVLGELFF.

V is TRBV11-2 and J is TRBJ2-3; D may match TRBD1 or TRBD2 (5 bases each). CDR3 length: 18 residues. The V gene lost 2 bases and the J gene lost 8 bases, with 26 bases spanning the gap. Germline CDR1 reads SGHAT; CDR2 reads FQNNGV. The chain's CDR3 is CASSLWSPAGTLRGTQYF. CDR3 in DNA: TGTGCCAGCAGCTTATGGTCTCCGGCAGGGACCCTCCGGGGTACGCAGTATTTT.

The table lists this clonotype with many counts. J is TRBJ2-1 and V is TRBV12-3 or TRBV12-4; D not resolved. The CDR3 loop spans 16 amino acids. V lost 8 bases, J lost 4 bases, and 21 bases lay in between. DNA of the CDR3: TGTGCCAGCCAGCCCCCAGGCCCTCAACATTACAATGAGCAGTTCTTC. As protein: CASQPPGPQHYNEQFF.

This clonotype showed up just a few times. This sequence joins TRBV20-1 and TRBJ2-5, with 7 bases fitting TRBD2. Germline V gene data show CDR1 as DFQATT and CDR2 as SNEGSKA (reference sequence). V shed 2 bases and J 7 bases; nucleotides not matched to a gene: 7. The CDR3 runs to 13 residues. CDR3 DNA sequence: TGCAGTGCTAGACCAAGCGGGGTCGGGACCCAGTACTTC. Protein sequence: CSARPSGVGTQYF.

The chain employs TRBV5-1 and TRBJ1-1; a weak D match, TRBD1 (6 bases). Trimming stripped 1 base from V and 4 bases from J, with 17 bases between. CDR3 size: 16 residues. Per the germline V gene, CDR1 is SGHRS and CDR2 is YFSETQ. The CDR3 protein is CASSLTTQGGRTEAFF. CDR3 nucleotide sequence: TGCGCCAGCAGCTTGACGACACAGGGTGGACGCACTGAAGCTTTCTTT.

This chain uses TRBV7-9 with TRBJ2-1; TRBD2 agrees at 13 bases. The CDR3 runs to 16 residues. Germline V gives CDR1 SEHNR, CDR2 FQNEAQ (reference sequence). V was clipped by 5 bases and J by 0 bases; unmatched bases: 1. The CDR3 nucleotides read TGTGCCAGCAGCCGACTAGCGGGGGGCTCCTACAATGAGCAGTTCTTC. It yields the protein CASSRLAGGSYNEQFF.